The 25 T cell receptor beta chains presented below share a single source sample, sequenced in a study of blood T cell repertoires in COVID-19. Here immunoSEQ multiplex PCR was the method, and the copy in TCRdb shows in-frame clones only, minus some. This repertoire shows some 520,000 clones, 85% to 90% found once; its top ten account for over 0.7%. Specimen: peripheral blood. The receptors stem from a man younger than 30 with COVID-19, enrolled during active disease.

J is TRBJ2-7 and V is TRBV6-5; maybe TRBD1 (6 bases). The CDR3 spans 14 residues. The germline V gene encodes CDR1 MNHEY and CDR2 SVGAGI. The V end lost 5 bases, the J end lost 3 bases, and 14 bases lay between the germline ends. CDR3 nucleotides: TGTGCCAGCAGTCGAGGACAGAGAGACTACGAGCAGTACTTC. Translated: CASSRGQRDYEQYF.

The chain joins TRBV21-1 to TRBJ1-1. TRBV21-1 is a pseudogene locus. The CDR3 runs to 14 residues. For the CDR3, the DNA is TGTGCCAGCAGCAAGCGGGGCGGAGGCACTGAAGCTTTCTTT. It specifies CASSKRGGGTEAFF.

The gene calls are TRBV29-1 and TRBJ1-5; TRBD1 is a possible D gene (5 bases). CDR3 length: 12 amino acids. V lost 4 bases to trimming and J lost 7 bases, with 11 bases between them. Germline-derived CDR1 and CDR2 are SQVTM and ANQGSEA. The CDR3 region has the DNA TGCAGCGTTGCCCAGGGAGGCCAGCCCCAGCATTTT. Residues: CSVAQGGQPQHF.

The J gene is TRBJ2-3, the V gene TRBV29-1; no reliable D call. Germline V gene data show CDR1 as SQVTM and CDR2 as ANQGSEA. The length of the CDR3 is 11 residues. V shed 7 bases and J shed 1 base, with 6 bases lying between them. CDR3 DNA: TGCAGCGCCGAGGGCACAGATACGCAGTATTTT. Translation gives CSAEGTDTQYF.

The rearrangement links TRBV7-9 to TRBJ1-2; no clear D gene. The CDR3 totals 16 residues. Germline V gene data show CDR1 as SEHNR and CDR2 as FQNEAQ (reference sequence). V lost 7 bases and J 0 bases, leaving 18 bases between the germline ends. CDR3 protein: CASNTEAGASNYGYTF. CDR3 sequence (DNA): TGTGCCAGCAATACGGAGGCAGGAGCTTCTAACTATGGCTACACCTTC.

The CDR3, as DNA: TGTGCCAGCAGCCACGGGACTAGCGGGAGATTGGGGTACGAGCAGTACTTC. Residues: CASSHGTSGRLGYEQYF. The chain recombines TRBV4-2 with TRBJ2-7; 14 bases line up with TRBD2. The CDR3 is 17 residues long. The J segment lost 4 bases and the V segment lost 3 bases, leaving 8 bases of the junction unmatched. From germline, CDR1 is LGHNA and CDR2 YNFKEQ.

The V gene is TRBV10-2, the J gene TRBJ2-2, with D possibly being TRBD2 (6 bases). CDR3 size: 14 residues. V shed 5 bases and J shed 1 base, with 8 bases lying between them. Germline lookup yields CDR1 WSHSY and CDR2 SAAADI. In DNA, the CDR3 is TGCGCCAGCAGTTGGACTATGAACACCGGGGAGCTGTTTTTT. Amino acid sequence: CASSWTMNTGELFF.

The chain employs TRBV3-1 (or the pseudogene TRBV3-2) and TRBJ2-7, with D possibly being TRBD1 (5 bases). V was cut by 5 bases and J by 0 bases, with 11 bases left in between. The CDR3 runs 14 residues. Germline assignment: CDR1 LGHDT and CDR2 YNNKEL (reference sequence). The CDR3 region has the DNA TGTGCCAGCAGCGCCCGACAGAGCTCCTACGAGCAGTACTTC. Residues: CASSARQSSYEQYF.

This chain joins TRBV7-9 and TRBJ2-1; 7 bases align to TRBD1. The CDR3 loop spans 13 amino acids. J was trimmed by 7 bases and V by 3 bases; bases with no gene match: 3. In germline, CDR1 is SEHNR, CDR2 FQNEAQ (reference sequence). CDR3 sequence: CASSFATGNEQFF. The CDR3 bases are TGTGCCAGCAGCTTTGCGACAGGGAATGAGCAGTTCTTC.

This sequence joins TRBV5-5 and TRBJ1-1, with TRBD1 identical over 7 bases. With V trimmed by 1 base and J by 3 bases, 3 bases remained unmatched. The CDR3 totals 14 residues. Germline loops: CDR1 SGHKS, CDR2 YYEKEE (reference sequence). CDR3 in amino acids: CASSLRGQDTEAFF. The CDR3 DNA reads TGTGCCAGCAGCTTGAGGGGGCAGGACACTGAAGCTTTCTTT.

J is TRBJ2-7 and V is TRBV4-2; 10 bases are a match to TRBD1. Looked up from germline, CDR1 is LGHNA and CDR2 is YNFKEQ. The CDR3 runs 14 residues. The ends lost 5 bases at V and 3 bases at J; junction bases unmatched: 4. This CDR3 is CASSSGTGVYEQYF. CDR3 coding DNA: TGTGCCAGCAGCTCCGGGACAGGGGTCTACGAGCAGTACTTC.

V and J are TRBV3-1 (or the pseudogene TRBV3-2) and TRBJ2-1; TRBD1 agrees at 8 bases. The CDR3 spans 15 residues. V lost 8 bases and J lost 7; bases outside the gene matches: 13. Looked up from germline, CDR1 is LGHDT and CDR2 is YNNKEL (reference sequence). The CDR3 here is CASSFRDRRRNEQFF. CDR3 nucleotides: TGTGCCAGCTCGTTCCGGGACAGGAGACGTAATGAGCAGTTCTTC.

The chain uses TRBV5-1 and TRBJ1-2, with TRBD1 matching over 7 bases. With V trimmed by 1 base and J by 4 bases, 4 bases remained unmatched. Germline V CDR1 and CDR2: SGHRS, YFSETQ. The CDR3 runs 14 residues. The CDR3 DNA sequence: TGCGCCAGCAGCTTGACCGGGACAGCCTATGGCTACACCTTC. It translates to CASSLTGTAYGYTF.

This chain links TRBV4-1 with TRBJ1-4; 7 nucleotides align to TRBD1. The germline gives CDR1 MGHRA, CDR2 YSYEKL. This CDR3 has 17 residues. Trimming at V came to 2 bases and at J to 0 bases, leaving 6 bases not matched to a gene. As DNA, the CDR3 is TGCGCCAGCAGCCAACCAATAACAGGGGCAACTAATGAAAAACTGTTTTTT. This codes for CASSQPITGATNEKLFF.

The chain joins TRBV7-8 to TRBJ2-3, with D possibly TRBD1 on 9 matching bases. This CDR3 comprises 21 residues. The germline V and J ends were trimmed by 1 base and 6 bases, with 32 bases remaining between them. The V gene's germline CDR1 is SGHVS and CDR2 FQNEAQ. The chain's CDR3 is CASSLERGTGSPGGPMDTQYF. The CDR3 DNA sequence: TGTGCCAGCAGCTTAGAGCGGGGGACAGGGTCTCCGGGAGGGCCGATGGATACGCAGTATTTT.

V gene TRBV7-8 combines with J gene TRBJ1-3, with D hard to call. This CDR3 is 15 amino acids long. The V end lost 7 bases, the J end lost 1 base, and 14 bases lay between the germline ends. The germline V gene encodes CDR1 SGHVS and CDR2 FQNEAQ. CDR3 nucleotides: TGTGCCAGCACCGCTCGAGGGTTTTCTGGAAACACCATATATTTT. Protein sequence: CASTARGFSGNTIYF.

CDR3 bases: TGTGCCAGCAGCCAATACAATAGCGGGAGGGCCCTGGGGAATGAGCAGTTCTTC. Protein sequence: CASSQYNSGRALGNEQFF. This sequence joins TRBV3-1 (or the pseudogene TRBV3-2) and TRBJ2-1; 11 positions agree with TRBD2. The V and J ends lost 2 bases and 7 bases, in that order; junction bases with no gene match: 13. Germline lookup yields CDR1 LGHDT and CDR2 YNNKEL (reference sequence). The CDR3 is 18 amino acids.

This sequence joins TRBV7-8 and TRBJ1-1, with D maybe TRBD1 (6 bases). The germline V and J ends were trimmed by 4 bases and 1 base, with 10 bases remaining between them. This CDR3 comprises 14 residues. Germline values: CDR1 SGHVS, CDR2 FQNEAQ. CDR3 nucleotide sequence: TGTGCCAGCAGCTCCAGAGGGGGGAACACTGAAGCTTTCTTT. It codes for CASSSRGGNTEAFF. Drawing the rest from reference TRBV7-8 and TRBJ1-1, the complete variable domain is GAGVSQSPRYKVAKRGQDVALRCDPISGHVSLFWYQQALGQGPEFLTYFQNEAQLDKSGLPSDRFFAERPEGSVSTLKIQRTQQEDSAVYLCASSSRGGNTEAFFGQGTRLTVV.

The genes are TRBV5-6 and TRBJ2-7, with no clear D. Germline V gene sequence: CDR1 SGHDT, CDR2 YYEEEE. Between the trimmed V and J ends, which lost 0 bases and 0 bases, there was a span of 10 bases. The length of the CDR3 is 15 residues. Here the CDR3 reads CASSLVLSSSYEQYF. The CDR3 DNA follows: TGTGCCAGCAGCTTGGTTCTTAGCAGCTCCTACGAGCAGTACTTC.

The V call is TRBV6-5, the J call TRBJ2-1; 10 bases line up with TRBD2. The CDR3 extends over 15 amino acids. V lost 8 bases to trimming and J lost 9 bases; unmatched junction nucleotides: 13. Germline CDR1 and CDR2: MNHEY and SVGAGI. The CDR3 DNA sequence: TGTGCCAGCGCTAGACTAGCGGGTGAGGAGGGTGAGCAGTTCTTC. This gives the protein CASARLAGEEGEQFF.

This rearrangement joins TRBV27 to TRBJ2-7; tentatively, D is TRBD2 (5 bases). The CDR3 has 13 residues. From germline, CDR1 is MNHEY and CDR2 SMNVEV (reference sequence). Trimming stripped 6 bases from V and 2 bases from J, with 11 bases between. Written as DNA, the CDR3 is TGTGCCAGCAGCCGAATCGGGGCCTACGAGCAGTACTTC. It encodes CASSRIGAYEQYF.

The rearrangement links TRBV18 to TRBJ2-5; 8 bases align to TRBD2. The CDR3 sequence is 15 residues long. V trimming: 6 bases; J trimming: 3 bases; junction bases outside the gene matches: 9. In germline, CDR1 is KGHSH, CDR2 LQKENI. CDR3: CASSQRGGDEETQYF. Here the CDR3 DNA reads TGTGCCAGCTCCCAACGGGGGGGTGATGAAGAGACCCAGTACTTC.

The chain's CDR3 is CASSLGGTDNSPLHF. In DNA form, the CDR3 reads TGCGCCAGCAGCTTAGGGGGAACTGATAATTCACCCCTCCACTTT. This rearrangement joins TRBV5-1 to TRBJ1-6; the D gene is possibly TRBD1 (6 bases). V lost 2 bases and J lost 5, with 11 bases in between. Germline loops: CDR1 SGHRS, CDR2 YFSETQ. The CDR3 contains 15 residues.

The gene calls are TRBV9 and TRBJ2-7; 8 bases line up with TRBD2. Per the germline V gene, CDR1 is SGDLS and CDR2 is YYNGEE. The V and J ends lost 3 bases and 3 bases, in that order; junction bases with no gene match: 11. This CDR3 is 16 amino acids long. The CDR3 loop reads CASSATSGGPHYEQYF. The DNA for the CDR3 is TGTGCCAGCAGCGCAACAAGCGGGGGACCCCACTACGAGCAGTACTTC. Based on the CDR3 plus reference TRBV9 and TRBJ2-7, the full variable domain is DSGVTQTPKHLITATGQRVTLRCSPRSGDLSVYWYQQSLDQGLQFLIQYYNGEERAKGNILERFSAQQFPDLHSELNLSSLELGDSALYFCASSATSGGPHYEQYFGPGTRLTVT.

The chain joins TRBV3-1 (or the pseudogene TRBV3-2) to TRBJ2-2; D is ambiguous. The CDR3 is 17 amino acids. Germline CDR1 reads LGHDT; CDR2 reads YNNKEL (reference sequence). The V end lost 4 bases, the J end lost 8 bases, and 23 bases lay between the germline ends. The CDR3 here is CASSPIVYRVRIGELFF. The CDR3 nucleotides read TGTGCCAGCAGCCCAATTGTTTACCGGGTGAGGATTGGGGAGCTGTTTTTT.